This entry lists 9 T cell receptor beta chains sequenced from one sample in a study of blood T cell repertoires in COVID-19. This table comes from immunoSEQ multiplex PCR, and its TCRdb copy is limited to in-frame clones, with some not included. The profile shows around 150,000 clones, around 83% of them singletons. What was sequenced was peripheral blood. These receptors were collected from an older woman with COVID-19, enrolled during active disease.

V gene TRBV12-3 or TRBV12-4 combines with J gene TRBJ1-1, with TRBD1 as a possible D gene (5 bases). There are 13 residues in the CDR3. Trimming removed 1 base at V and 3 bases at J, with 6 bases between. The CDR3 coding sequence is TGTGCCAGCAGTTTAGGCAGGGACACTGAAGCTTTCTTT. Translated: CASSLGRDTEAFF.

The chain couples TRBV29-1 to TRBJ1-5; possible D gene TRBD1, 6 bases. CDR1 and CDR2 (germline): SQVTM, ANQGSEA. The length of the CDR3 is 15 residues. V was clipped by 0 bases and J by 7 bases, with 16 bases between them. CDR3: CSVEDQGSLGQPQHF. In DNA form, the CDR3 reads TGCAGCGTTGAAGATCAGGGGTCGCTGGGGCAGCCCCAGCATTTT.

The chain is built from TRBV15 and TRBJ1-5, with 8 bases that match TRBD1. The germline V gene encodes CDR1 LNHNV and CDR2 YYDKDF (reference sequence). The CDR3 is made up of 15 amino acids. V was pared by 0 bases and J by 7 bases, with 5 bases of the junction left unmatched. CDR3 sequence reads: CATSRDQGASQPQHF. The CDR3 DNA reads as TGTGCCACCAGCAGAGATCAGGGGGCAAGCCAGCCCCAGCATTTT.

CDR3 nucleotide sequence: TGTGCCAGCAGCTTGGGACAGGGGGGTCGCGACTATGGCTACACCTTC. As protein: CASSLGQGGRDYGYTF. The rearrangement uses TRBV5-6 and TRBJ1-2; 9 bases are a match to TRBD1. In germline, CDR1 is SGHDT, CDR2 YYEEEE. This CDR3 spans 16 amino acids. The junction had 6 bases not matched to a gene; V was cut back by 0 bases and J by 3 bases.

The chain employs TRBV7-3 and TRBJ1-1; 8 bases agree with TRBD1. CDR3 length equals 15 residues. Unmatched junction bases numbered 5, after V lost 5 bases and J lost 0 bases. Germline CDR1 SGHTA, CDR2 FQGTGA. In nucleotides, the CDR3 is TGTGCCAGCAGCCGGCAGGGGGCTATGAACACTGAAGCTTTCTTT. This sequence encodes CASSRQGAMNTEAFF.

The chain links TRBV9 to TRBJ2-7, with 10 nucleotides matching TRBD2. V trimming: 0 bases; J trimming: 6 bases; junction bases outside the gene matches: 6. There are 15 residues in the CDR3. Germline-derived CDR1 and CDR2 are SGDLS and YYNGEE. The CDR3 DNA is TGTGCCAGCAGCGTAGCAGTAGCGGGAGGATCCGAGCAGTACTTC. As protein: CASSVAVAGGSEQYF.

J is TRBJ2-1 and V is TRBV5-8; 9 bases are shared with TRBD1. Per germline, CDR1 SGHTS and CDR2 YDEGEE. The CDR3 sequence is 15 residues long. V trimming: 2 bases; J trimming: 7 bases; junction bases outside the gene matches: 7. The CDR3 sequence is CASSFQGQGRNEQFF. CDR3 nucleotide sequence: TGTGCCAGCAGCTTTCAGGGACAGGGTAGGAATGAGCAGTTCTTC. The full variable domain, its missing parts supplied by reference TRBV5-8 and TRBJ2-1, is EAGVTQSPTHLIKTRGQQATLRCSPISGHTSVYWYQQALGLGLQFLLWYDEGEERNRGNFPPRFSGRQFPNYSSELNVNALELEDSALYLCASSFQGQGRNEQFFGPGTRLTVL.

This chain joins TRBV6-5 and TRBJ1-1; maybe TRBD1 (5 bases). Germline V lookup: CDR1 MNHEY, CDR2 SVGAGI. V dropped 6 bases and J dropped 5 bases, with 10 bases sitting between them. The CDR3 has 12 amino acids. In DNA, the CDR3 is TGTGCCAGCAGCTTCCGGGGGACTGAAGCTTTCTTT. Translation: CASSFRGTEAFF.

The rearrangement uses TRBV6-5 and TRBJ2-1; 9 nucleotides align to TRBD1. The CDR3 length is 15 residues. Germline CDR1 MNHEY, CDR2 SVGAGI. V shed 7 bases and J 6 bases; nucleotides not matched to a gene: 10. CDR3 sequence reads: CASIDRGILGNEQFF. CDR3 DNA: TGTGCCAGCATCGACAGGGGGATATTGGGCAATGAGCAGTTCTTC.